The T cell receptor beta chain under discussion was sequenced for a study of blood T cell repertoires in COVID-19. Study overall: The United States, Italy and Spain were the sources of the acute and convalescent COVID-19 samples. The cDNA or gDNA used as material had been derived from T cells, B-cell-depleted T cells, or PBMCs.

In the study's own analysis: Nucleated cell number was recorded as an estimate derived from reference gene primer amplification. TCRdb's table, derived via immunoSEQ multiplex PCR, lists solely in-frame clones and lacks some. V and J calls and clone size are copied from that table; D and trimming were computed from the DNA. The sample consists of roughly 260,000 clones, more than 70% of them appearing once. This CDR3 is built from 15 residues. Germline V gene lookup returns CDR1 SGHTS and CDR2 YDEGEE. Trimming shortened V by 1 base and J by 4 bases, and 15 bases separated the two germline ends. This receptor was identified in a woman under 30 with acute or convalescent COVID-19. The sequenced sample consisted of peripheral blood. The rearrangement links TRBV5-8 to TRBJ2-7; D possibly corresponds to TRBD2 (6 bases). This CDR3 reads CASSLRVVGGYEQYF. In nucleotides, the CDR3 is TGTGCCAGCAGCTTGCGTGTCGTTGGGGGGTACGAGCAGTACTTC.